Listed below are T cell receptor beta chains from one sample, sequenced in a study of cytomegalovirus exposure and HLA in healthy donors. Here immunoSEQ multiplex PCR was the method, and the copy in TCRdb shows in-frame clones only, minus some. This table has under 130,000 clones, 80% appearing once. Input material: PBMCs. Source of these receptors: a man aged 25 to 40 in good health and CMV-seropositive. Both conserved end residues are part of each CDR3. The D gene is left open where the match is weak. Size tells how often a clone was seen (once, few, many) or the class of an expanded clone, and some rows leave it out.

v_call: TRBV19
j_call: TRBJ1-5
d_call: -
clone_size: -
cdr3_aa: CASTSRFASGQPQHF
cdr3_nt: TGTGCCAGTACCTCCCGGTTCGCCTCGGGGCAGCCCCAGCATTTT

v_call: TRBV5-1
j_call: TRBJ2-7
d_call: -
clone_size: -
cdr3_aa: CASSSLEGGYEQYF
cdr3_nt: TGCGCCAGCAGCTCCCTCGAAGGGGGCTACGAGCAGTACTTC

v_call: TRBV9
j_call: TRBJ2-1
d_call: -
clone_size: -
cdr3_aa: CASSVVGGGNEQFF
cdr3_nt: TGTGCCAGCAGCGTAGTAGGGGGGGGCAATGAGCAGTTCTTC

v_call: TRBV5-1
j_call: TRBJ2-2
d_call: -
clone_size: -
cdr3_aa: CASSLEPDTGELFF
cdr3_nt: TGCGCCAGCAGCTTGGAACCGGACACCGGGGAGCTGTTTTTT

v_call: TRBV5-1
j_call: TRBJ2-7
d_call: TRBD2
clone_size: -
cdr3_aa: CASSLNFGTSSYEQYF
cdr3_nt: TGCGCCAGCAGCTTGAATTTCGGGACTAGCTCCTACGAGCAGTACTTC

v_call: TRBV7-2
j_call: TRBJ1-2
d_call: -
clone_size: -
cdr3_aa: CASSKDWTLNYGYTF
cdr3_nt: TGTGCCAGCAGCAAAGATTGGACACTTAACTATGGCTACACCTTC

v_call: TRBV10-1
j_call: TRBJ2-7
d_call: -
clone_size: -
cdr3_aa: CASSEGTTRNEQYF
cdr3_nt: TGCGCCAGCAGTGAAGGGACAACACGGAACGAGCAGTACTTC

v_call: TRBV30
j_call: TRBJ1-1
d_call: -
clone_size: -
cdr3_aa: CAWSYRALTEAFF
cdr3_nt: TGTGCCTGGAGCTACAGGGCTCTCACTGAAGCTTTCTTT

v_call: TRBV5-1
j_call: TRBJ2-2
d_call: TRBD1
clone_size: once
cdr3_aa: CASSGRQGRSTGELFF
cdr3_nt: TGCGCCAGCAGCGGCAGACAGGGACGGAGCACCGGGGAGCTGTTTTTT

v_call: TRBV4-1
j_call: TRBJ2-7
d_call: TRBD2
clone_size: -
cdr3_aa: CASSQVSGGAYEQYF
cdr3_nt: TGCGCCAGCAGCCAAGTTAGCGGGGGGGCCTACGAGCAGTACTTC

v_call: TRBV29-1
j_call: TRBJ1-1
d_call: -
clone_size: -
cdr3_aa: CSVVRGANTEAFF
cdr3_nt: TGCAGCGTTGTTCGGGGGGCGAACACTGAAGCTTTCTTT

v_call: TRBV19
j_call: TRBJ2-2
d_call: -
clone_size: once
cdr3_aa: CASSIGQGLGELFF
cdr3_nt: TGTGCCAGTAGTATCGGCCAGGGTCTGGGGGAGCTGTTTTTT

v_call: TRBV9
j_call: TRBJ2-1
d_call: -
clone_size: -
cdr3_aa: CASNLQGESYNEQFF
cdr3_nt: TGTGCCAGCAACCTACAGGGTGAGTCCTACAATGAGCAGTTCTTC

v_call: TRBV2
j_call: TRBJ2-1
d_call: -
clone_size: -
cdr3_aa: CASSEAGGPFTEQFF
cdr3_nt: TGTGCCAGCAGTGAAGCGGGGGGGCCTTTTACTGAGCAGTTCTTC

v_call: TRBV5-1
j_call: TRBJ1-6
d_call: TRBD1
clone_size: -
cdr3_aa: CASSLQGVDNSPLHF
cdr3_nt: TGCGCCAGCAGCTTGCAGGGGGTCGATAATTCACCCCTCCACTTT

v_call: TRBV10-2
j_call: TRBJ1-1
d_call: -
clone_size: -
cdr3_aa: CASSAEGNTEAFF
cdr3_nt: TGCGCCAGCAGTGCGGAGGGGAACACTGAAGCTTTCTTT

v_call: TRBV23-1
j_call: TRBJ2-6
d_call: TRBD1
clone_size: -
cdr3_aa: CASSQSPQGASGANVLTF
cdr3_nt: TGCGCCAGCAGTCAATCGCCACAGGGGGCGAGTGGGGCCAACGTCCTGACTTTC

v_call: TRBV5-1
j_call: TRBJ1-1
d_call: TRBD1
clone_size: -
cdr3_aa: CASSLENRGKRAFF
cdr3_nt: TGCGCCAGCAGCTTGGAAAACAGGGGTAAAAGAGCTTTCTTT

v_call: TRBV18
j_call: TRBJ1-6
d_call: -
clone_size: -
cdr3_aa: CASSPRGGDSPLHF
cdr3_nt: TGTGCCAGCTCCCCGAGAGGGGGGGATTCACCCCTCCACTTT

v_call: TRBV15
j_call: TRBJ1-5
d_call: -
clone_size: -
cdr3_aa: CATSRDRDSQSQPQHF
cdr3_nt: TGTGCCACCAGCAGAGATCGGGACTCCCAAAGTCAGCCCCAGCATTTT

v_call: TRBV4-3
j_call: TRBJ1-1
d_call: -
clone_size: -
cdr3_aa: CASSQDLGRFNTEAFF
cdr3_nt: TGCGCCAGCAGCCAAGATTTAGGGAGGTTTAACACTGAAGCTTTCTTT

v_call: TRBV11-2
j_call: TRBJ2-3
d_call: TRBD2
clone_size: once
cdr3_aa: CASSLGGRGVLPDTQYF
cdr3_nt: TGTGCCAGCAGCTTAGGAGGGCGGGGGGTGTTGCCAGATACGCAGTATTTT

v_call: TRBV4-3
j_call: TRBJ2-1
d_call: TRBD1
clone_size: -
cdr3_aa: CASSQGQGGRSYNEQFF
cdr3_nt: TGCGCCAGCAGCCAGGGACAGGGCGGAAGGTCCTACAATGAGCAGTTCTTC

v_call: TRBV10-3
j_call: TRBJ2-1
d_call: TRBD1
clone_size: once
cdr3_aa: CAISPHRDRGDNEQFF
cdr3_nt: TGTGCCATCAGCCCTCACCGGGACAGGGGAGACAATGAGCAGTTCTTC

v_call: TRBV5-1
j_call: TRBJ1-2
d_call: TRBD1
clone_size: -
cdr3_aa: CASSLVPDRGRYGYTF
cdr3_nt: TGCGCCAGCAGCTTGGTCCCCGACAGGGGGAGATATGGCTACACCTTC

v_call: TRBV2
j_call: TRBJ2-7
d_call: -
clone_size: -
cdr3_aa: CASSVSYEQYF
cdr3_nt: TGTGCCAGCAGTGTCAGCTACGAGCAGTACTTC

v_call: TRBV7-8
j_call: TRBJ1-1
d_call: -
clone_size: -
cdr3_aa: CASSSVEGSYTEAFF
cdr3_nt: TGTGCCAGCAGCTCCGTGGAGGGATCCTACACTGAAGCTTTCTTT

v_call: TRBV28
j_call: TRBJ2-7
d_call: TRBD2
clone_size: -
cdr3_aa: CASSTSGSYEQYF
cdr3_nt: TGTGCCAGCTCCACTAGCGGGTCCTACGAGCAGTACTTC

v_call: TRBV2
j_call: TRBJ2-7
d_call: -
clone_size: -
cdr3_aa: CASSGGAGTEQYF
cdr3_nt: TGTGCCAGCAGTGGCGGGGCAGGCACCGAGCAGTACTTC

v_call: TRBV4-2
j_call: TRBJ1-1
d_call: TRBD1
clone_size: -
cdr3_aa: CASSPPGQGGSEAFF
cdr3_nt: TGTGCCAGCAGCCCTCCGGGACAGGGAGGGTCTGAAGCTTTCTTT

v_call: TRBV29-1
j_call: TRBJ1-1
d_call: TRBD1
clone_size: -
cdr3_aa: CSAGQGDEAFF
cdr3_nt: TGCAGCGCAGGACAGGGGGATGAAGCTTTCTTT

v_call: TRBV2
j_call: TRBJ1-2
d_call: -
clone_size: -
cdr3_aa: CASSRELRSGYTF
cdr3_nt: TGTGCCAGCAGTCGGGAGCTAAGGTCTGGCTACACCTTC

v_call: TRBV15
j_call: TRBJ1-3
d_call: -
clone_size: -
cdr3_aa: CATSRDRGAGNTIYF
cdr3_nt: TGTGCCACCAGCAGAGACCGGGGGGCTGGAAACACCATATATTTT

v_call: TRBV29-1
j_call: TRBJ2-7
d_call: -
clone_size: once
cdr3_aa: CSVDEGTYEQYF
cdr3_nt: TGCAGCGTTGATGAGGGCACCTACGAGCAGTACTTC

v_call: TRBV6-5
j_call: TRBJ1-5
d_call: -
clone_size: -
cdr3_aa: CASSYSGSPSRQPQHF
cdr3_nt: TGTGCCAGCAGTTACTCGGGCAGCCCTTCTCGTCAGCCCCAGCATTTT

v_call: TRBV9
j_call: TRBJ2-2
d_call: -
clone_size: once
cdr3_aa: CASSVGGTSYTGELFF
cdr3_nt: TGTGCCAGCAGCGTAGGGGGGACTTCCTACACCGGGGAGCTGTTTTTT

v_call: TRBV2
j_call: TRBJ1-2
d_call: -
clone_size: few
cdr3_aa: CASREDGTINYGYTF
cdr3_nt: TGTGCCAGCAGAGAGGACGGGACAATTAACTATGGCTACACCTTC

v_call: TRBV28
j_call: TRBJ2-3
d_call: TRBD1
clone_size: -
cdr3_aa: CASGDRDTDTQYF
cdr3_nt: TGTGCCAGCGGCGACAGGGACACAGATACGCAGTATTTT

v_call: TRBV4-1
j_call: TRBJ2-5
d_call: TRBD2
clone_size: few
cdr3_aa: CASSREPSGMYQETQYF
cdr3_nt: TGCGCCAGCAGCCGGGAACCTAGCGGGATGTACCAAGAGACCCAGTACTTC

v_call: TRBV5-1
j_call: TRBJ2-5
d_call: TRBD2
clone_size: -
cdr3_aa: CASSSATSGGQETQYF
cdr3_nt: TGCGCCAGCAGCTCCGCGACTAGCGGGGGCCAAGAGACCCAGTACTTC

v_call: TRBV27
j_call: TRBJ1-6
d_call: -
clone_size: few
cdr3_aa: CASSPGRENSVPLHF
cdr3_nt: TGTGCCAGCAGTCCCGGACGGGAGAATTCAGTTCCCCTCCACTTT

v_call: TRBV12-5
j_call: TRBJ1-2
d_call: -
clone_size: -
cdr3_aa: CASGLVIGGGYGYYGYTF
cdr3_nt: TGTGCTAGTGGTTTGGTAATCGGCGGAGGCTATGGATACTATGGCTACACCTTC

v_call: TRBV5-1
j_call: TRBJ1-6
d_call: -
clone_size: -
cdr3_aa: CASSYRLGDSPLHF
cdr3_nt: TGCGCCAGCAGCTATCGGCTAGGCGATTCACCCCTCCACTTT

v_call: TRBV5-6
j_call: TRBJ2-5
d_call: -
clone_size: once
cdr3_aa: CASSRGQGGETQYF
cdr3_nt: TGTGCCAGCAGCCGAGGACAGGGAGGGGAGACCCAGTACTTC

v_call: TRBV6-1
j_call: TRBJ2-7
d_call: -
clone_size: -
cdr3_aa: CASSEVQGQHYEQYF
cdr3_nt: TGTGCCAGCAGTGAAGTCCAGGGGCAGCACTACGAGCAGTACTTC